These T cell receptor beta chains were read from a single sample in a study of blood T cell repertoires in COVID-19. Clones were sequenced by immunoSEQ multiplex PCR, and TCRdb holds only the in-frame ones, with some missing. The table has hundreds of thousands of clones, roughly 90% seen once. Sequenced input: PBMCs or T cells enriched from blood (not recorded which). Source of these receptors: a man in his 60s who had recovered from COVID-19. The CDR3 runs from the conserved cysteine through the conserved F or W. Fields, in order: CDR3 DNA, CDR3 protein, D gene, V gene, clone size, J gene. D genes are given only for firm matches. Where a row states a size, it is once, few, many or the class of an expanded clone; other rows omit it.

DNA: TGCGCCAGCAGCCAAGATCGGCCTGGGCCCTACGAGCAGTACTTC
CDR3: CASSQDRPGPYEQYF
D: -
V: TRBV4-3
size: -
J: TRBJ2-7

DNA: TGTGCCAGCAGTCTACAGGGTAACACCATATATTTT
CDR3: CASSLQGNTIYF
D: -
V: TRBV5-5
size: -
J: TRBJ1-3

DNA: TGTGCCAGCAGTGAAGCGCGGTATAGCATCGATGAGCAGTTCTTC
CDR3: CASSEARYSIDEQFF
D: -
V: TRBV2
size: -
J: TRBJ2-1

DNA: TGTGCCAGCAAACCGGAGGGCCGGGGTGAAAAACTGTTTTTT
CDR3: CASKPEGRGEKLFF
D: -
V: TRBV7-2
size: once
J: TRBJ1-4

DNA: TGTGCCAGCAGCCAAGGGACAGCCGGTGGGCGGAAACTGTTTTTT
CDR3: CASSQGTAGGRKLFF
D: -
V: TRBV3-1/TRBV3-2
size: -
J: TRBJ1-4

DNA: TGTGCCAGCAGTGAGGGGGCCCAAGAGACCCAGTACTTC
CDR3: CASSEGAQETQYF
D: -
V: TRBV2
size: -
J: TRBJ2-5

DNA: TGTGCCAGCAGCTTACAGGGGTTTAGGGATGAGCAGTTCTTC
CDR3: CASSLQGFRDEQFF
D: TRBD1
V: TRBV5-4
size: -
J: TRBJ2-1

DNA: TGTGCCACTACCACGACAGCATCAACCGGGGAGCTGTTTTTT
CDR3: CATTTTASTGELFF
D: -
V: TRBV6-6
size: once
J: TRBJ2-2

DNA: TGTGCCAGCAGGGAAGGGAGTCCCGGTCGAAAGTACCAAGAGACCCAGTACTTC
CDR3: CASREGSPGRKYQETQYF
D: -
V: TRBV5-7
size: once
J: TRBJ2-5

DNA: TGTGCCAGCAGTTTATTCTGGGGGGGACAGGGACGGACTGAAGCTTTCTTT
CDR3: CASSLFWGGQGRTEAFF
D: TRBD1
V: TRBV27
size: -
J: TRBJ1-1

DNA: TGTGCCAGCAATTGGGACAGAAAGAACACCGGGGAGCTGTTTTTT
CDR3: CASNWDRKNTGELFF
D: TRBD1
V: TRBV6-5
size: -
J: TRBJ2-2

DNA: TGTGCCAGCAGCTTGGGACTAGCGGGGGGCCCGAACACCGGGGAGCTGTTTTTT
CDR3: CASSLGLAGGPNTGELFF
D: TRBD2
V: TRBV5-5
size: few
J: TRBJ2-2

DNA: TGTGCCAGCAGCCCGCATTACGAGAGCTCCTACGAGCAGTACTTC
CDR3: CASSPHYESSYEQYF
D: -
V: TRBV6-2/TRBV6-3
size: -
J: TRBJ2-7

DNA: TGTGCCAGCAGCCAAGATCCGGACACCGGGGAGCTGTTTTTT
CDR3: CASSQDPDTGELFF
D: -
V: TRBV3-1/TRBV3-2
size: -
J: TRBJ2-2

DNA: TGTGCCAGCAAAAGGGGTGCCTATAATTCACCCCTCCACTTT
CDR3: CASKRGAYNSPLHF
D: -
V: TRBV2
size: once
J: TRBJ1-6

DNA: TGTGCCAGCAGACTCGGGACAGGGGATGGCTACACCTTC
CDR3: CASRLGTGDGYTF
D: TRBD1
V: TRBV27
size: -
J: TRBJ1-2

DNA: TGTGCCTGGACGGGGGGGAGCAATCAGCCCCAGCATTTT
CDR3: CAWTGGSNQPQHF
D: -
V: TRBV30
size: -
J: TRBJ1-5

DNA: TGTGCCAGCAGCTCCGAGGGAGTATACGAGCAGTACTTC
CDR3: CASSSEGVYEQYF
D: -
V: TRBV5-4
size: -
J: TRBJ2-7

DNA: TGTGCCAGCAGTATCCTCCTGGGGACTAGTCTCAATGAGCAGTTCTTC
CDR3: CASSILLGTSLNEQFF
D: TRBD2
V: TRBV27
size: -
J: TRBJ2-1

DNA: TGTGCCACAGGACAGGGTAGAAACATTCAGTACTTC
CDR3: CATGQGRNIQYF
D: TRBD1
V: TRBV5-8
size: -
J: TRBJ2-4

DNA: TGTGCCAGCAGTGAAGCGCATCGAGGGTTGGCTAATGAAAAACTGTTTTTT
CDR3: CASSEAHRGLANEKLFF
D: -
V: TRBV6-1
size: -
J: TRBJ1-4

DNA: TGTGCCAGTAGAAGCGGGACAGGGATGAACACTGAAGCTTTCTTT
CDR3: CASRSGTGMNTEAFF
D: TRBD1
V: TRBV19
size: -
J: TRBJ1-1

DNA: TGTGCCAGTAGTAAGGGACACGCGAGCTCTGGGGCCAACGTCCTGACTTTC
CDR3: CASSKGHASSGANVLTF
D: -
V: TRBV19
size: -
J: TRBJ2-6

DNA: TGCGCCAGCAGCCAAGAGGGTCCCAGGGCAAAGACCCAGTACTTC
CDR3: CASSQEGPRAKTQYF
D: -
V: TRBV4-1
size: -
J: TRBJ2-5

DNA: TGTGCCAGTAGCGGACTAGCGTATCAAGATACGCAGTATTTT
CDR3: CASSGLAYQDTQYF
D: TRBD2
V: TRBV19
size: -
J: TRBJ2-3

DNA: TGTGCCAGCAGCGAACAGGGGGGTAGCAATCAGCCCCAGCATTTT
CDR3: CASSEQGGSNQPQHF
D: TRBD1
V: TRBV2
size: -
J: TRBJ1-5

DNA: TGTGCCAGCAGTGACCCCGGGACCCAGTACTTC
CDR3: CASSDPGTQYF
D: -
V: TRBV25-1
size: -
J: TRBJ2-5

DNA: TGTGCCGTGGAGCGAGGGAGGAAGGAACTCTCTGGAAACACCATATATTTT
CDR3: CAVERGRKELSGNTIYF
D: -
V: TRBV30
size: -
J: TRBJ1-3

DNA: TGCAGTGCTAGTGGTCAGTTTTGGGGAGCGAATAGCAATCAGCCCCAGCATTTT
CDR3: CSASGQFWGANSNQPQHF
D: -
V: TRBV20-1
size: -
J: TRBJ1-5

DNA: TGTGCCAGCAGCCAAGGTTGGAGGCCCGGGGAGCTGTTTTTT
CDR3: CASSQGWRPGELFF
D: -
V: TRBV14
size: -
J: TRBJ2-2

DNA: TGTGCCAGCAGCTCTACTATGTACGAGCAGTACTTC
CDR3: CASSSTMYEQYF
D: -
V: TRBV7-9
size: once
J: TRBJ2-7

DNA: TGTGCCAGCAGCTCGCATTCCGGTAGCACTGAAGCTTTCTTT
CDR3: CASSSHSGSTEAFF
D: -
V: TRBV3-1/TRBV3-2
size: few
J: TRBJ1-1

DNA: TGTGCCAGCAGCGTGACAGGGGGCGACTATGGCTACACCTTC
CDR3: CASSVTGGDYGYTF
D: TRBD1
V: TRBV9
size: -
J: TRBJ1-2

DNA: TGTGCCAGCAGCTTGGAACAGGGGCCATCTCGTGGCTACACCTTC
CDR3: CASSLEQGPSRGYTF
D: TRBD1
V: TRBV5-6
size: -
J: TRBJ1-2

DNA: TGCGCCAGCAGGGCCTTGGGGGGGCGCGGTGAGCAGTTCTTC
CDR3: CASRALGGRGEQFF
D: -
V: TRBV4-1
size: -
J: TRBJ2-1

DNA: TGTGCCAGCAGTAGGACTTCTTACTCTGGAAACACCATATATTTT
CDR3: CASSRTSYSGNTIYF
D: -
V: TRBV6-5
size: -
J: TRBJ1-3

DNA: TGTGCCAGCAGTTCATTAGCGGGAGGGCCTCCTGAGCAGTTCTTC
CDR3: CASSSLAGGPPEQFF
D: TRBD2
V: TRBV11-3
size: -
J: TRBJ2-1